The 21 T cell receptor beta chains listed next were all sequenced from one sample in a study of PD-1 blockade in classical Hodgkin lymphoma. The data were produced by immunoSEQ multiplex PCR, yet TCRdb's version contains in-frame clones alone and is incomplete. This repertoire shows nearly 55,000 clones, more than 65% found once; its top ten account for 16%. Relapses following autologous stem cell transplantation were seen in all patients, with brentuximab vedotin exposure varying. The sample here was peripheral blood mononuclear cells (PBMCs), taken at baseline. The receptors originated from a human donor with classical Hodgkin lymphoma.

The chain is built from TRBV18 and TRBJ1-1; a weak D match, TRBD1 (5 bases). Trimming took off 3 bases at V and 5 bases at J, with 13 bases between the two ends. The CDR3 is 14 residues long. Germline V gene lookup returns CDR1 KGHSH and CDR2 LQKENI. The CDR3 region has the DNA TGTGCCAGCTCACCTTCAGGGTCTTCGACTGAAGCTTTCTTT. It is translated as CASSPSGSSTEAFF.

Here the CDR3 DNA reads TGTGCCAGCAGCTTAGACGCTACCACAGATACGCAGTATTTT. Translating it yields CASSLDATTDTQYF. This chain links TRBV7-9 with TRBJ2-3; unclear D gene. Trimming cost V 1 base and J 2 bases, with 7 bases left between them. This CDR3 has 14 amino acids. CDR1 is SEHNR and CDR2 is FQNEAQ in the germline V gene (reference sequence). The variable domain in full, with the rest retrieved from reference TRBV7-9 and TRBJ2-3, is DTGVSQNPRHKITKRGQNVTFRCDPISEHNRLYWYRQTLGQGPEFLTYFQNEAQLEKSRLLSDRFSAERPKGSFSTLEIQRTEQGDSAMYLCASSLDATTDTQYFGPGTRLTVL.

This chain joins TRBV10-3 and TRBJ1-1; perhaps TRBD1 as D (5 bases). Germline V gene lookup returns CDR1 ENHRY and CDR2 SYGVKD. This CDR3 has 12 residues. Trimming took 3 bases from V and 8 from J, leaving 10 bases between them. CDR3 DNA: TGTGCCATCAGTGATTACCGGGACGAAGCTTTCTTT. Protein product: CAISDYRDEAFF.

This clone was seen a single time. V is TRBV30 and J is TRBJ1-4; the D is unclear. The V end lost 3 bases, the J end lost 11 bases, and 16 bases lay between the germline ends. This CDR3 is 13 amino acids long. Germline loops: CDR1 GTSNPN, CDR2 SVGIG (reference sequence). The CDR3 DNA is TGTGCCTGGAGAGTGGGCGGAGGAGGGAAACTGTTTTTT. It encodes CAWRVGGGGKLFF.

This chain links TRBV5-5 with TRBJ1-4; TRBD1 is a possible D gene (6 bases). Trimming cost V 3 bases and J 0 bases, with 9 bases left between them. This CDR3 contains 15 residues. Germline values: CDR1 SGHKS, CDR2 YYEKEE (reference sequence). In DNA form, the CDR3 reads TGTGCCAGCAGCTGGGACATTTCAACTAATGAAAAACTGTTTTTT. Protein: CASSWDISTNEKLFF.

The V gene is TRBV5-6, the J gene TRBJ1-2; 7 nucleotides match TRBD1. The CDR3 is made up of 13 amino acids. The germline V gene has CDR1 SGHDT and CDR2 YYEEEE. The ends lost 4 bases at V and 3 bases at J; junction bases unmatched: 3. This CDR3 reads CASSRDRDYGYTF. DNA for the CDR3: TGTGCCAGCAGCCGGGACAGAGACTATGGCTACACCTTC.

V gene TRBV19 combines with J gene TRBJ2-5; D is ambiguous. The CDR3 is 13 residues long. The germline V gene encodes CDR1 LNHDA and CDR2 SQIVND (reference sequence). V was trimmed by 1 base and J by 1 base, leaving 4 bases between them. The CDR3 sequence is CASSIGGQETQYF. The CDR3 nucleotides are TGTGCCAGTAGTATAGGCGGCCAAGAGACCCAGTACTTC.

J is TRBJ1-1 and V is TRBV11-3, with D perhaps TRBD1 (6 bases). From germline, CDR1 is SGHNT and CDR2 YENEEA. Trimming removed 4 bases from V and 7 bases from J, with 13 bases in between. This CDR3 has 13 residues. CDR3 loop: CASSSRTDHEAFF. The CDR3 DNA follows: TGTGCCAGCAGCTCCAGGACAGACCATGAAGCTTTCTTT.

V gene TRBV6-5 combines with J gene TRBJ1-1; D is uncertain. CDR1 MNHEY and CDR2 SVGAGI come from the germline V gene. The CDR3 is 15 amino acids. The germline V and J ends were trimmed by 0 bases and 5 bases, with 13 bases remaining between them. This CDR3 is CASSYSSPRATEAFF. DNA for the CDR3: TGTGCCAGCAGTTACTCGTCACCGAGGGCAACTGAAGCTTTCTTT.

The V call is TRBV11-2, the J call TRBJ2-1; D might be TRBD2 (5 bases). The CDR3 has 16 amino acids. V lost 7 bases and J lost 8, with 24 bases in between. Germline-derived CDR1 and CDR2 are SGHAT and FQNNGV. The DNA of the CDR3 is TGTGCCAGCATCCAGTCCTTAGCGCACGGGATCGATGAGCAGTTCTTC. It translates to CASIQSLAHGIDEQFF.

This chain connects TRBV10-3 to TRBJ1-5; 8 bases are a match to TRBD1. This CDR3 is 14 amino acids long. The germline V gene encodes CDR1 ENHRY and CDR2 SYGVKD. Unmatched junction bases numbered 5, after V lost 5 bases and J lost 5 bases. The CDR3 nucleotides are TGTGCCATCAGTCAGGGGGCGCAGGATCAGCCCCAGCATTTT. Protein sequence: CAISQGAQDQPQHF.

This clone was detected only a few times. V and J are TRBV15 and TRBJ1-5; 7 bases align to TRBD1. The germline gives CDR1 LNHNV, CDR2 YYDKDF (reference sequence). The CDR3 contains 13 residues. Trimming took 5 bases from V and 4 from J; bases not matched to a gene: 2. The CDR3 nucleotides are TGTGCCACCAGCGTGGGACAGAATCAGCCCCAGCATTTT. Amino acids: CATSVGQNQPQHF.

The CDR3 loop is CASSLLLGTNTGELFF. The CDR3 coding sequence is TGTGCCAGCAGCTTATTGCTGGGGACGAACACCGGGGAGCTGTTTTTT. The rearrangement joins TRBV11-3 to TRBJ2-2; D unresolved. Between the trimmed V and J ends, which lost 2 bases and 0 bases, there was a span of 10 bases. In germline, CDR1 is SGHNT, CDR2 YENEEA. The length of the CDR3 is 16 residues.

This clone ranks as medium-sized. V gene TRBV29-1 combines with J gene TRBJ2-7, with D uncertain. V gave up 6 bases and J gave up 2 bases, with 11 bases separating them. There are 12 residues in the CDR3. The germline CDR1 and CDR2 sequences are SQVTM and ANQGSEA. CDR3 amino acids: CSVTAFPYEQYV. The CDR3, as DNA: TGCAGCGTCACCGCATTCCCCTACGAGCAGTACGTC.

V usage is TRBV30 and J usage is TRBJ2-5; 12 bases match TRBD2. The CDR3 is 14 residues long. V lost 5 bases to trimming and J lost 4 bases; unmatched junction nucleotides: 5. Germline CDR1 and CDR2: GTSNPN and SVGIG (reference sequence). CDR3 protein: CAWGALAGGETQYF. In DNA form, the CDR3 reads TGTGCCTGGGGGGCACTAGCGGGAGGAGAGACCCAGTACTTC.

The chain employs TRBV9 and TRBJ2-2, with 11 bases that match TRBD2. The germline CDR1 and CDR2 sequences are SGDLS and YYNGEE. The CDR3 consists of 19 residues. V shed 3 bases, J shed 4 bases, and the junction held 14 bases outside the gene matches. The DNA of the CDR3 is TGTGCCAGCAGCGGTTCATATCCTAGCGGGAGGACCGGCACCGGGGAGCTGTTTTTT. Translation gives CASSGSYPSGRTGTGELFF.

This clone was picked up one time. As DNA, the CDR3 is TGTGCCAGTAGTATAGATGGTTGGACGGGCGGGACTGAAGCTTTCTTT. Translating gives CASSIDGWTGGTEAFF. This chain uses TRBV19 with TRBJ1-1; no reliable D call. V dropped 0 bases and J dropped 5 bases, with 16 bases sitting between them. The germline CDR1 and CDR2 sequences are LNHDA and SQIVND (reference sequence). The CDR3 length is 16 residues.

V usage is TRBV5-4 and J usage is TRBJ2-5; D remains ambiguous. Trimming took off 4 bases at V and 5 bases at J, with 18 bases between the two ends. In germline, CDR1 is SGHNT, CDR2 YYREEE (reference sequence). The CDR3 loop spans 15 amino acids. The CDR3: CASSIDTLRSETQYF. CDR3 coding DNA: TGTGCCAGCAGCATCGACACTCTTCGATCGGAGACCCAGTACTTC.

CDR3 sequence (DNA): TGTGCCAGCAGCCCCAGCGGCTCCTACAATGAGCAGTTCTTC. It translates to CASSPSGSYNEQFF. This chain connects TRBV27 to TRBJ2-1; tentatively, D is TRBD2 (5 bases). This CDR3 region has 14 residues. Germline-derived CDR1 and CDR2 are MNHEY and SMNVEV (reference sequence). The V and J ends lost 6 bases and 0 bases respectively, with 9 bases between them.

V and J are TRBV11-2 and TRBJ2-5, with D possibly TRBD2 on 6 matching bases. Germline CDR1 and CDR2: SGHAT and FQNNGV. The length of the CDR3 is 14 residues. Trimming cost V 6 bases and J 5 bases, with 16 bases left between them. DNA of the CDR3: TGTGCCAGCAGTCTAGCGTTCCGTCGTGAGACCCAGTACTTC. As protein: CASSLAFRRETQYF.

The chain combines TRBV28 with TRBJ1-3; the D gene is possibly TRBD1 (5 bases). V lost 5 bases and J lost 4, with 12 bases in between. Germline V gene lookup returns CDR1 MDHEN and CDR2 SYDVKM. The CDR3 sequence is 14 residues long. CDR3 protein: CASSPGGSGNTIYF. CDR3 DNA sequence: TGTGCCAGCAGTCCGGGGGGATCAGGAAACACCATATATTTT.